This TCR beta chain derives from a study of blood T cell repertoires in COVID-19 (dated by TCRdb to the early 2020s). In terms of the full investigation: Collaborator samples came from the United States, Italy and Spain and covered acute and convalescent phases of COVID-19. The prospective study material was composed of cDNA or gDNA derived from T cells, B-cell-depleted T cells, or PBMCs. Subjects who had been exposed to COVID-19, were actively infected with it, or had recovered from it provided the deeply sampled blood TCRbeta repertoires that made up the dataset. A freely available public database, intended as a resource for researchers studying the immune response to SARS-CoV-2, is where the repertoires were released. The samples were drawn from the first 160 participants of the ongoing ImmuneRACE study and from 950 to 1,500 subjects provided by 6 global collaborators. Sample metadata almost always included a de-identified subject ID, COVID-19 status, age in years and sex. Where HLA class I and class II types were available, the types were taken from metadata supplied by the sample provider, not from assay-based typing. The study at large found these results: How much clinical and demographic metadata was included differed by source and by participant, and the metadata was provided uncurated.

At one collaborating source in Seattle, patients were enrolled during active infection and were followed longitudinally through the course of disease. The collaborating institutions used their own protocols to collect whole blood in K2EDTA tubes. Collaborator samples were shipped for TCRbeta analysis as frozen whole blood, isolated PBMCs, or DNA extracted from either sample type. For this clone: The specificity of this receptor is unknown. There are no base qualities to consult, and no much larger clone falls within one base.

TCRbeta CDR3 regions were amplified from genomic DNA using the immunoSEQ Assay, a bias-controlled multiplex PCR. As for the authors' bioinformatics: Nucleated cell counts per sample were estimated from amplification of reference gene primers within the assay. Sequence reads were collapsed and filtered to measure the absolute abundance of every unique TCRbeta CDR3 rearrangement. For each sample, productive Simpson clonality was calculated by taking the square root of Simpson's diversity index across productive rearrangements. In TCRdb, the immuneACCESS table is reduced to in-frame sequences with V and J assigned. These tables do not hold every clone; where another copy was compared, an unresolved V gene accounts for under half, and the others remain unexplained. Clone size and V and J calls were adopted from that table, with D and trimming inferred from the DNA. The sample table records some 150,000 clones; 80% to 90% of these occur just once. The ten largest clones add up to 6.5% to 9.5% of the sample.

The germline V gene (reference sequence) gives CDR1 as LGHDT and CDR2 as YNNKEL. V was cut back by 4 bases and J by 1 base, leaving a gap of 13 bases between them. Including the terminal cysteine and phenylalanine, the CDR3 comprises 15 residues. The kept DNA is CDR3 alone, 45 bases in frame from the first base. The clonotype originates from a woman aged 60-70 years with COVID-19, enrolled during active disease. Input material: peripheral blood. The receptor chain draws on TRBV3-1 (or the pseudogene TRBV3-2) and TRBJ1-2, with TRBD1 perhaps the D gene, on 5 matching bases. The DNA sequence is TGTGCCAGCAGCCTTTCATACAGGATTAACTATGGCTACACCTTC. Its protein product is CASSLSYRINYGYTF.